This T cell receptor beta chain was captured in a study of tumor T cells in aggressive B-cell lymphoma. V was clipped by 5 bases and J by 3 bases; unmatched bases: 7. Germline V gene sequence: CDR1 LGHNA, CDR2 YSLEER. CDR3 length: 14 residues. Profiling relied on immunoSEQ multiplex PCR, and the TCRdb table lists in-frame clones only, not all of them. The sample yields about 3,200 clones, approximately 90% seen once. This clone was detected only once. Sequencing was performed on tumor tissue. V is TRBV4-3 and J is TRBJ2-7; TRBD2 aligns across 7 bases. This clonotype originated in an adult with diffuse large B cell lymphoma. The CDR3 sequence: CASSYGRGDYEQYF. The CDR3 coding sequence is TGCGCCAGCAGCTATGGACGGGGGGACTACGAGCAGTACTTC.